One sample yielded the 3 T cell receptor beta chains listed below, sequenced in a study of control samples from healthy donors and cancer patients. Clones were sequenced by immunoSEQ multiplex PCR, and TCRdb holds only the in-frame ones, with some missing. The table has around 170,000 clones, 92% seen once. Material: blood. These receptors were obtained from a woman aged 30 to 39 in good health.

This clone has a single count. The V gene is TRBV5-1, the J gene TRBJ1-1; TRBD1 matches at 8 bases. CDR3 length: 14 residues. After removal of 5 bases from V and 1 base from J, the junction contained 4 bases not matched to a gene. Germline V gives CDR1 SGHRS, CDR2 YFSETQ. CDR3 in amino acids: CASRPGQGNTEAFF. CDR3 bases: TGCGCCAGCAGGCCAGGACAGGGGAACACTGAAGCTTTCTTT.

Details on this clone: The identical CDR3 is also encoded by other nucleotide sequences in the sample. The V and J genes are TRBV28 and TRBJ1-1; no clear D. V lost 3 bases to trimming and J lost 8 bases, with 13 bases between them. CDR3 size: 13 residues. CDR1 MDHEN and CDR2 SYDVKM come from the germline V gene. In nucleotides, the CDR3 is TGTGCCAGCAGTTTTACGTCAGGCGGCGAAGCTTTCTTT. It translates to CASSFTSGGEAFF. The full variable domain, completed using reference TRBV28 and TRBJ1-1, is DVKVTQSSRYLVKRTGEKVFLECVQDMDHENMFWYRQDPGLGLRLIYFSYDVKMKEKGDIPEGYSVSREKKERFSLILESASTNQTSMYLCASSFTSGGEAFFGQGTRLTVV.

V and J are TRBV19 and TRBJ1-1, with no clear D. The V gene lost 4 bases and the J gene lost 1 base, with 10 bases spanning the gap. Germline loops: CDR1 LNHDA, CDR2 SQIVND (reference sequence). The CDR3 length is 14 residues. The DNA of the CDR3 is TGTGCCAGTAGTAATCTCTGGCAGAACACTGAAGCTTTCTTT. It yields the protein CASSNLWQNTEAFF.